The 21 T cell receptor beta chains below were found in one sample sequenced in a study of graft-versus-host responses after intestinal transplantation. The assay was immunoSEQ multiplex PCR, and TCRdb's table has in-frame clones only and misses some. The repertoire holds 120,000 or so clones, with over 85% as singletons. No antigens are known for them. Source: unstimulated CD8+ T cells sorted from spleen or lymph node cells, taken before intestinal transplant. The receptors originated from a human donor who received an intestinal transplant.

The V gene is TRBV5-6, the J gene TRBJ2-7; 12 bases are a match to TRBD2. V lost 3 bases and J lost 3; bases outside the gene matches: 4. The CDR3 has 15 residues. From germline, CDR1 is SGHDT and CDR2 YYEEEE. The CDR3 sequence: CASSSGLAGFYEQYF. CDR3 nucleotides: TGTGCCAGCAGCTCAGGACTAGCGGGGTTCTACGAGCAGTACTTC.

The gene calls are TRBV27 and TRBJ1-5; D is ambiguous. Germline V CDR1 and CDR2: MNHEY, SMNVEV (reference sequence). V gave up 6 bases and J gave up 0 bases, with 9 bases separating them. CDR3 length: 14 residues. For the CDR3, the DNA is TGTGCCAGCAGCCCCCGGGATAGCAATCAGCCCCAGCATTTT. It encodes CASSPRDSNQPQHF.

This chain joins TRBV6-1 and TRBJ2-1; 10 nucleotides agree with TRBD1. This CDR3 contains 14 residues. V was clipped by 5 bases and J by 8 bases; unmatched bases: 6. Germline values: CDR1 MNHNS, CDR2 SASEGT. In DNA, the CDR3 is TGTGCCAGCAGTCACGGACAGGGGGTAGATGAGCAGTTCTTC. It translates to CASSHGQGVDEQFF.

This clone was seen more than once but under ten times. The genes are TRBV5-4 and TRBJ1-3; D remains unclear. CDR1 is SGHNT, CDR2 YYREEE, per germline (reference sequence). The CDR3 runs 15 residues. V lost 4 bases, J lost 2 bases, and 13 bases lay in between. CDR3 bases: TGTGCCAGCAGCCCCGAGGGCAAACCTGGAAACACCATATATTTT. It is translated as CASSPEGKPGNTIYF.

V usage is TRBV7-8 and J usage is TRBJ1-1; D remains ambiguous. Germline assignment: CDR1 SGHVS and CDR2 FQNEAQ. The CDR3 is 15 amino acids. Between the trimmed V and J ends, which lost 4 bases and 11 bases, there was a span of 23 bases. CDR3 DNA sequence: TGTGCCAGCAGCTCCTTGTTTGACTCCGCACTAGCCGCTTTCTTT. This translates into CASSSLFDSALAAFF.

This chain's CDR3 is CASSQTGGDTQYF. CDR3 nucleotide sequence: TGTGCCAGCAGCCAAACAGGGGGAGATACGCAGTATTTT. This rearrangement joins TRBV14 to TRBJ2-3; 8 nucleotides line up with TRBD1. After removal of 2 bases from V and 5 bases from J, the junction contained 0 bases not matched to a gene. Germline V gives CDR1 SGHDN, CDR2 FVKESK. The CDR3 has 13 amino acids.

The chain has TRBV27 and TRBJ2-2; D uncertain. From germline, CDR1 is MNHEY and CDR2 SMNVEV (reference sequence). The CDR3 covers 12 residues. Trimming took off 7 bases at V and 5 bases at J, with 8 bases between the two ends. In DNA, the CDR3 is TGTGCCAGCAACCATGGGACCGGGGAGCTGTTTTTT. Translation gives CASNHGTGELFF.

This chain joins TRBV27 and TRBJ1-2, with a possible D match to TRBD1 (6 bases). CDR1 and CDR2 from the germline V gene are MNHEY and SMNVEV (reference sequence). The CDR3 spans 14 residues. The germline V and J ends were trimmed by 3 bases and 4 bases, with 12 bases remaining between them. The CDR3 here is CASSFTGPFYGYTF. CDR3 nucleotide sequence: TGTGCCAGCAGTTTTACAGGGCCCTTCTATGGCTACACCTTC.

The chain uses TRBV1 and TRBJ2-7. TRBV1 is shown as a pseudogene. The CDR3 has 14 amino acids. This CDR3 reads CTSRPGPDACEQYF. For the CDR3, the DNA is TGCACCAGCCGACCGGGCCCAGACGCGTGCGAGCAGTACTTC.

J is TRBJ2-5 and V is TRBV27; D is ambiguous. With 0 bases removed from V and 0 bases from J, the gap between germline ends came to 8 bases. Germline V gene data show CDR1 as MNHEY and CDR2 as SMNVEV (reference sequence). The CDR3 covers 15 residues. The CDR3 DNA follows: TGTGCCAGCAGTTTATCGGCAGCGTACCAAGAGACCCAGTACTTC. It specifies CASSLSAAYQETQYF.

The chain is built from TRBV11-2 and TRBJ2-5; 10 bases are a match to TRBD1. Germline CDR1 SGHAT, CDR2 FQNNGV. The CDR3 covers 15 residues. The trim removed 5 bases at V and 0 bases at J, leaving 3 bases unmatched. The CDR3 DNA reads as TGTGCCAGCAGCCCAGGGACAGGGGACCAAGAGACCCAGTACTTC. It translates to CASSPGTGDQETQYF.

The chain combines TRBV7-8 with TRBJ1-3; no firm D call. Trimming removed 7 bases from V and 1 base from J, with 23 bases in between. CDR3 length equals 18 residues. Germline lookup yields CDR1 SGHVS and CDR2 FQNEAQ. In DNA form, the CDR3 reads TGTGCCAGCATCTCGAGGCCCTGGACCGGAGCTTCTGGAAACACCATATATTTT. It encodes CASISRPWTGASGNTIYF.

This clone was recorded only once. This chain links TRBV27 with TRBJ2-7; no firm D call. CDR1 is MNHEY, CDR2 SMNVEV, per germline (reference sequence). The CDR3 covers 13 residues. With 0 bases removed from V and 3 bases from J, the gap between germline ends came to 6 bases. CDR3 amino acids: CASSLSINYEQYF. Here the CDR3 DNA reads TGTGCCAGCAGTTTATCGATTAACTACGAGCAGTACTTC.

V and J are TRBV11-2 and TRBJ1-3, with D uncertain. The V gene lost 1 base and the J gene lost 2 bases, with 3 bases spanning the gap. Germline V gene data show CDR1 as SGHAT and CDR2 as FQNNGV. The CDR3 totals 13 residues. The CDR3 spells CASSLGAGNTIYF. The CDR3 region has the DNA TGTGCCAGCAGCTTAGGGGCTGGAAACACCATATATTTT.

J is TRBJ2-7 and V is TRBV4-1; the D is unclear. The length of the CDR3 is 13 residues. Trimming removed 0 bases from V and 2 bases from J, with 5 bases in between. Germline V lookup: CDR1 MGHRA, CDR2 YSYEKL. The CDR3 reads CASSQDYAYEQYF. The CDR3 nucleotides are TGCGCCAGCAGCCAAGATTACGCCTACGAGCAGTACTTC.

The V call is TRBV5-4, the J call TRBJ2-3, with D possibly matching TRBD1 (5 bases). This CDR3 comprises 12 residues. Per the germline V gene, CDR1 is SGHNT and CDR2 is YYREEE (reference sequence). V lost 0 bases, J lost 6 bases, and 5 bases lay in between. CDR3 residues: CASSLEGDTQYF. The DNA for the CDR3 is TGTGCCAGCAGCTTGGAGGGGGATACGCAGTATTTT.

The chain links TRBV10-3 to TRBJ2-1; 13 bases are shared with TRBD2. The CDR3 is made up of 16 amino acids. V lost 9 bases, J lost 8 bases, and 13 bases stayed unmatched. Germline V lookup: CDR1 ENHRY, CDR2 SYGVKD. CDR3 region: CAMRFRTSGRSDEQFF. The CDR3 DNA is TGTGCCATGCGGTTTCGGACTAGCGGGAGAAGCGATGAGCAGTTCTTC.

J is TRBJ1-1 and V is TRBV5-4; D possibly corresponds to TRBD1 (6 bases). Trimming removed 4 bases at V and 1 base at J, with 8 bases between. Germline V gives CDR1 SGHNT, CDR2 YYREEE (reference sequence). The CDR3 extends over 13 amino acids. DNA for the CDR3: TGTGCCAGCAGCCCCAGGGGGAACACTGAAGCTTTCTTT. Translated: CASSPRGNTEAFF.

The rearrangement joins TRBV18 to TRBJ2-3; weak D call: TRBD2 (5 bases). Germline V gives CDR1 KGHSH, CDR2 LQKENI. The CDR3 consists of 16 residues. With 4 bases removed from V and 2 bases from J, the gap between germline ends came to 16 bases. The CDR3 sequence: CASSRAEGGSTDTQYF. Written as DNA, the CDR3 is TGTGCCAGCTCACGAGCTGAGGGCGGCTCCACAGATACGCAGTATTTT.

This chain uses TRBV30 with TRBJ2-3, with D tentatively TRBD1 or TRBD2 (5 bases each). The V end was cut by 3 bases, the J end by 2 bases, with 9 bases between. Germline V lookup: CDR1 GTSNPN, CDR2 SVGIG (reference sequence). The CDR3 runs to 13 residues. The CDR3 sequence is CAWSGAYTDTQYF. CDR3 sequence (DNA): TGTGCCTGGAGCGGGGCCTACACAGATACGCAGTATTTT.

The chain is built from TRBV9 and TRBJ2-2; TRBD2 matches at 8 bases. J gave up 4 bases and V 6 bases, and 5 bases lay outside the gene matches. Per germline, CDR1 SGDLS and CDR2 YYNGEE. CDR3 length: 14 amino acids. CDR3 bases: TGTGCCAGCAAGGAGAGCGGGGGCACCGGGGAGCTGTTTTTT. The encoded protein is CASKESGGTGELFF.